This T cell receptor beta chain was captured in a study of blood T cells in healthy people across ages. Per the germline V gene, CDR1 is GTSNPN and CDR2 is SVGIG (reference sequence). This CDR3 is 16 amino acids long. V was shortened by 3 bases and J by 0 bases, with 12 bases between the two germline ends. All donors came from Russia, were Caucasian and healthy, and spanned ages about 6 to 90. Combining a sample-barcoded 5' primer with a J-beta primer mix, a second PCR ran for 7 to 11 cycles. A single record per CDR3 protein comes from TCRdb applying MiXCR to the 5' RACE reads. The sample contains 550,000 to 700,000 distinct CDR3 sequences, roughly a quarter of which appear only once.

The specimen was blood. The V gene is TRBV30, the J gene TRBJ2-6, with D uncertain. The sequence was obtained from a woman aged 65 to 85 in good health. The chain's CDR3 is CAWSRIYSSGANVLTF. As DNA, the CDR3 is TGTGCCTGGAGCCGAATCTATAGCTCTGGGGCCAACGTCCTGACTTTC.